What follows are 29 T cell receptor beta chains derived from one specimen sequenced in a study of blood T cell repertoires in COVID-19. Assay used: immunoSEQ multiplex PCR; TCRdb lists only in-frame clones, some missing. The sample contains a few hundred thousand clones, 88% of which appear only once. Sequenced: PBMCs or T cells enriched from blood (not recorded which). The receptor set was obtained from a woman aged 18-29 years who had been exposed to COVID-19.

The chain has TRBV10-2 and TRBJ2-2, with TRBD1 matching over 9 bases. Germline loops: CDR1 WSHSY, CDR2 SAAADI. V shed 6 bases and J 3 bases; nucleotides not matched to a gene: 5. The CDR3 loop spans 15 amino acids. The CDR3 DNA reads TGCGCCAGCAGAGAGACAGGGGGGTACACCGGGGAGCTGTTTTTT. Amino acids: CASRETGGYTGELFF.

The rearrangement joins TRBV24-1 to TRBJ1-2; TRBD1 agrees at 8 bases. Trimming at V came to 9 bases and at J to 8 bases, leaving 10 bases not matched to a gene. Germline CDR1 and CDR2: KGHDR and SFDVKD. The CDR3 has 13 amino acids. DNA for the CDR3: TGTGCCACCCAAGAGCAGGGGGCAGGAGGCTACACCTTC. Protein sequence: CATQEQGAGGYTF.

The chain couples TRBV18 to TRBJ1-2; possible D gene TRBD1, 5 bases. V was cut by 3 bases and J by 8 bases, with 19 bases left in between. Germline V gene sequence: CDR1 KGHSH, CDR2 LQKENI. The CDR3 is made up of 15 amino acids. The CDR3: CASSPAPGRVEGYTF. The CDR3, as DNA: TGTGCCAGCTCACCGGCTCCCGGCAGGGTGGAAGGCTACACCTTC.

The chain uses TRBV18 and TRBJ2-2; 8 bases align to TRBD2. CDR3 length: 17 amino acids. The V and J ends lost 1 base and 0 bases, in that order; junction bases with no gene match: 4. The germline V gene has CDR1 KGHSH and CDR2 LQKENI. CDR3 nucleotide sequence: TGTGCCAGCTCACCACGGCTAGCGGGCTCGAACACCGGGGAGCTGTTTTTT. Protein sequence: CASSPRLAGSNTGELFF.

This chain uses TRBV3-1 (or the pseudogene TRBV3-2) with TRBJ2-7, with 8 bases aligning to TRBD1. The junction had 2 bases not matched to a gene; V was cut back by 4 bases and J by 0 bases. Germline V lookup: CDR1 LGHDT, CDR2 YNNKEL (reference sequence). The CDR3 extends over 14 amino acids. Written as DNA, the CDR3 is TGTGCCAGCAGCCGGGACAGGAGCTCCTACGAGCAGTACTTC. This translates into CASSRDRSSYEQYF.

V is TRBV3-1 (or the pseudogene TRBV3-2) and J is TRBJ2-1; D remains unclear. Germline lookup yields CDR1 LGHDT and CDR2 YNNKEL (reference sequence). The CDR3 runs 12 residues. V dropped 1 base and J dropped 9 bases, with 7 bases sitting between them. The CDR3 reads CASSQVGGEQFF. Written as DNA, the CDR3 is TGTGCCAGCAGCCAAGTCGGTGGTGAGCAGTTCTTC.

The chain combines TRBV11-1 with TRBJ2-1, with D perhaps matching TRBD2 (6 bases). Trimming stripped 7 bases from V and 7 bases from J, with 23 bases between. Germline assignment: CDR1 SGHAT and CDR2 FQDESV (reference sequence). The CDR3 spans 16 residues. The chain's CDR3 is CASNPRGLAGHNEQFF. For the CDR3, the DNA is TGTGCCAGCAACCCCCGGGGACTTGCGGGGCATAATGAGCAGTTCTTC.

This rearrangement joins TRBV19 to TRBJ1-5; 7 bases are shared with TRBD1. This CDR3 spans 13 amino acids. From germline, CDR1 is LNHDA and CDR2 SQIVND (reference sequence). The V and J ends lost 8 bases and 6 bases, in that order; junction bases with no gene match: 7. The CDR3, as DNA: TGTGCCAGTGGGTACAGGGGAAGTCAGCCCCAGCATTTT. It is translated as CASGYRGSQPQHF.

In its sample, this clone was seen once. The chain carries TRBV5-1 and TRBJ1-2, with a weak D call TRBD1 (5 bases). The CDR3 totals 15 residues. Germline CDR1 reads SGHRS; CDR2 reads YFSETQ. The V end was cut by 4 bases, the J end by 2 bases, with 15 bases between. The CDR3 loop is CASSPGGSSNYGYTF. The CDR3 DNA is TGCGCCAGCAGCCCGGGGGGTTCCTCGAACTATGGCTACACCTTC.

The V and J genes are TRBV27 and TRBJ2-2, with 8 bases matching TRBD1. Losses at the gene ends were 0 bases for V and 5 bases for J; bases not matched to a gene: 14. This CDR3 comprises 19 residues. Germline loops: CDR1 MNHEY, CDR2 SMNVEV (reference sequence). CDR3 bases: TGTGCCAGCAGTTTATCTGGGACAGGCCTAAAATTTGGGACCGGGGAGCTGTTTTTT. It encodes CASSLSGTGLKFGTGELFF.

The chain combines TRBV2 with TRBJ1-1; TRBD1 aligns across 9 bases. The CDR3 extends over 15 amino acids. V lost 4 bases to trimming and J lost 1 base; unmatched junction nucleotides: 4. Germline lookup yields CDR1 SNHLY and CDR2 FYNNEI. The CDR3 reads CASSGRQGGNTEAFF. CDR3 nucleotides: TGTGCCAGCAGTGGGAGACAGGGGGGGAACACTGAAGCTTTCTTT.

The V call is TRBV6-5, the J call TRBJ2-7, with a possible D match to TRBD2 (5 bases). CDR3 length: 12 residues. V lost 6 bases, J lost 3 bases, and 9 bases lay in between. Germline V lookup: CDR1 MNHEY, CDR2 SVGAGI. CDR3 sequence: CASRTRGYEQYF. CDR3 DNA: TGTGCCAGCAGAACCCGGGGCTACGAGCAGTACTTC.

The chain couples TRBV6-1 to TRBJ2-6; D remains unclear. The CDR3 is 17 amino acids. V shed 0 bases and J shed 4 bases, with 13 bases lying between them. Germline values: CDR1 MNHNS, CDR2 SASEGT. CDR3 coding DNA: TGTGCCAGCAGTGAAGCCCCGGGTGTTTCGGGGGCCAACGTCCTGACTTTC. This gives the protein CASSEAPGVSGANVLTF.

This chain links TRBV5-8 with TRBJ1-5, with a tentative D call TRBD1 (5 bases). Between the trimmed V and J ends, which lost 3 bases and 6 bases, there was a span of 19 bases. Germline V gene lookup returns CDR1 SGHTS and CDR2 YDEGEE. CDR3 length equals 16 residues. CDR3 nucleotides: TGTGCCAGCAGCTCTGGTAGAGCAGGGTGGGGTCAGCCCCAGCATTTT. The encoded protein is CASSSGRAGWGQPQHF.

The V and J genes are TRBV2 and TRBJ1-5; TRBD1 matches 8 bases. The CDR3 runs to 15 residues. Germline CDR1 is SNHLY and CDR2 is FYNNEI. With 4 bases clipped from V and 5 bases from J, the junction kept 7 bases outside the gene matches. The CDR3 is CASSVGGQVYQPQHF. The DNA of the CDR3 is TGTGCCAGCAGTGTGGGGGGACAGGTCTATCAGCCCCAGCATTTT.

V usage is TRBV4-3 and J usage is TRBJ2-1; TRBD2 might be the D (5 bases). Trimming took off 0 bases at V and 0 bases at J, with 9 bases between the two ends. Germline assignment: CDR1 LGHNA and CDR2 YSLEER. The CDR3 spans 16 residues. This CDR3 is CASSQDLTSSYNEQFF. The CDR3 nucleotides read TGCGCCAGCAGCCAAGATTTAACTAGCTCCTACAATGAGCAGTTCTTC.

The chain combines TRBV7-2 with TRBJ1-2; tentative D call: TRBD1 (6 bases). V was pared by 6 bases and J by 3 bases, with 17 bases between. CDR3 length: 15 residues. The germline V gene has CDR1 SGHTA and CDR2 FQGNSA. The CDR3 region is CASSPNGQTYYGYTF. The CDR3 region has the DNA TGTGCCAGCAGTCCAAATGGACAGACCTACTATGGCTACACCTTC.

This clone was detected only a few times. The junction differs from germline at one of its ends, possibly a read error. The sample carries other DNA sequences with the same CDR3. This sequence joins TRBV6-1 and TRBJ1-2, with 9 bases identical to TRBD1. The CDR3 has 14 residues. Germline V CDR1 and CDR2: MNHNS, SASEGT. This CDR3 reads CASSEGTGLYGYTF. CDR3 bases: TGTGCCAGCAGCGAAGGGACAGGGCTCTATGGCTACACCTTC.

This chain joins TRBV7-2 and TRBJ2-1, with TRBD2 matching over 11 bases. The germline V gene encodes CDR1 SGHTA and CDR2 FQGNSA. V was pared by 4 bases and J by 0 bases, with 8 bases of the junction left unmatched. This CDR3 has 18 residues. The CDR3 is CASSYTGTSGTSYNEQFF. CDR3 coding DNA: TGTGCCAGCAGCTATACCGGGACTAGCGGTACCTCCTACAATGAGCAGTTCTTC.

This clone has a single count. The chain uses TRBV7-8 and TRBJ2-5; 16 nucleotides agree with TRBD2. The CDR3 has 16 residues. Germline V gene data show CDR1 as SGHVS and CDR2 as FQNEAQ. Losses at the gene ends were 4 bases for V and 5 bases for J; bases not matched to a gene: 4. The CDR3 here is CASSSSGLAGGETQYF. CDR3 nucleotides: TGTGCCAGCAGCTCCTCGGGACTAGCGGGGGGGGAGACCCAGTACTTC. Drawing the rest from reference TRBV7-8 and TRBJ2-5, the complete variable domain is GAGVSQSPRYKVAKRGQDVALRCDPISGHVSLFWYQQALGQGPEFLTYFQNEAQLDKSGLPSDRFFAERPEGSVSTLKIQRTQQEDSAVYLCASSSSGLAGGETQYFGPGTRLLVL.

This chain links TRBV6-1 with TRBJ1-6, with D possibly matching TRBD1 (5 bases). Germline V CDR1 and CDR2: MNHNS, SASEGT. This CDR3 has 16 residues. Trimming removed 3 bases from V and 3 bases from J, with 12 bases in between. The DNA of the CDR3 is TGTGCCAGCAGTGATCAGATGACAGACTATAATTCACCCCTCCACTTT. Translating it yields CASSDQMTDYNSPLHF.

This chain connects TRBV13 to TRBJ1-1, with a tentative D call TRBD1 (6 bases). This CDR3 has 15 amino acids. Germline V lookup: CDR1 PRHDT, CDR2 FYEKMQ (reference sequence). V lost 5 bases, J lost 5 bases, and 18 bases lay in between. CDR3 in DNA: TGTGCCAGCAGCCGCAGGGGAGAGGGCTCTACTGAAGCTTTCTTT. This gives the protein CASSRRGEGSTEAFF.

The CDR3 loop is CASSLSRFLYEQYF. The CDR3 bases are TGTGCCAGCTCACTCTCGCGCTTCCTCTACGAGCAGTACTTC. This chain joins TRBV18 and TRBJ2-7, with unresolved D. The V end lost 4 bases, the J end lost 3 bases, and 13 bases lay between the germline ends. This CDR3 comprises 14 residues. Germline assignment: CDR1 KGHSH and CDR2 LQKENI.

The gene calls are TRBV28 and TRBJ1-1; possibly TRBD1 for D (5 bases). Germline CDR1 MDHEN, CDR2 SYDVKM. The CDR3 is 15 residues long. Deletions cut 6 bases from V and 3 bases from J, with 17 bases between. CDR3 protein: CASSSRNRNYTEAFF. The CDR3 DNA sequence: TGTGCCAGCAGCAGTAGGAACAGGAACTACACTGAAGCTTTCTTT.

The chain combines TRBV5-5 with TRBJ2-4; maybe TRBD2 (6 bases). In germline, CDR1 is SGHKS, CDR2 YYEKEE (reference sequence). The V gene lost 4 bases and the J gene lost 1 base, with 15 bases spanning the gap. This CDR3 spans 16 amino acids. Here the CDR3 reads CASSPGTFEAKNIQYF. The CDR3 region has the DNA TGTGCCAGCAGCCCCGGGACTTTTGAGGCCAAAAACATTCAGTACTTC.

CDR3 DNA: TGTGCCAGTAGTTCGGGAGGAGCCTACGAGCAGTACTTC. Amino acid sequence: CASSSGGAYEQYF. The V call is TRBV19, the J call TRBJ2-7, with TRBD2 matching 7 bases. Germline V lookup: CDR1 LNHDA, CDR2 SQIVND (reference sequence). V gave up 5 bases and J gave up 2 bases; unmatched junction bases: 3. The CDR3 covers 13 residues.

The genes are TRBV13 and TRBJ2-7; perhaps TRBD1 as D (5 bases). Per the germline V gene, CDR1 is PRHDT and CDR2 is FYEKMQ (reference sequence). The CDR3 sequence is 13 residues long. Deletions cut 1 base from V and 2 bases from J, with 6 bases between. The CDR3 protein is CASSLDRTYEQYF. In DNA, the CDR3 is TGTGCCAGCAGCTTAGACAGGACCTACGAGCAGTACTTC.

The chain combines TRBV3-1 (or the pseudogene TRBV3-2) with TRBJ2-1; TRBD1 might be the D (5 bases). Trimming took off 4 bases at V and 0 bases at J, with 13 bases between the two ends. The germline CDR1 and CDR2 sequences are LGHDT and YNNKEL (reference sequence). The CDR3 sequence is 16 residues long. CDR3 in DNA: TGTGCCAGCAGCCCATCGACAGAGAGCTCCTACAATGAGCAGTTCTTC. Protein product: CASSPSTESSYNEQFF.

A word on this clone: The junction and the germline gene differ at one end; a read error may be behind it. This chain uses TRBV7-7 with TRBJ2-7, with 7 bases lining up with TRBD1. CDR3 length: 13 amino acids. Germline CDR1 is SSHAT and CDR2 is FNYEAQ (reference sequence). The CDR3 DNA reads TGTGCTAGCAGCTCCATTTCAGGGGGCGAGCAGTACTTC. It yields the protein CASSSISGGEQYF. The full variable domain, completed using reference TRBV7-7 and TRBJ2-7, is GAGVSQSPRYKVTKRGQDVTLRCDPISSHATLYWYQQALGQGPEFLTYFNYEAQPDKSGLPSDRFSAERPEGSISTLTIQRTEQRDSAMYRCASSSISGGEQYFGPGTRLTVT.